The clone carrying this T cell receptor (beta chain) was detected many times. No antigen is known for it. The study profiled TCR beta VDJ and CDR3 using genomic DNA as template. MiXCR, applied by TCRdb to the reads, yields one record per CDR3 protein. The sample has under 200,000 distinct CDR3 sequences; roughly 43% are singletons. This CDR3 is 17 amino acids long. The V segment lost 0 bases and the J segment 2 bases; nucleotides outside the gene matches: 8. The germline gives CDR1 MNHEY, CDR2 SVGAGI. This sample is drawn from a study of CD8+CD57+ T cells in acquired aplastic anemia. Study background: Sorted cells (CD4+ and CD8+) yielded DNA amounts that averaged about 3.4 ug.

General observations from the study: Any difference that existed in CD8+ Simpson's diversity between patients and controls was not significant. Patients and controls were found to share roughly 31 CD8+ CDR3 sequences.

Before being chosen for sequencing, patients had shown CD8+CD57+ cell expansion by flow cytometry. Severe acquired aplastic anemia was present in all patients. The sequence was collected from a human donor with aplastic anemia. Input material: sorted CD4+, CD8+, or CD8+CD57+ T cells (not recorded which) from PBMCs. The chain couples TRBV6-5 to TRBJ2-3; 7 bases match TRBD2. The CDR3 reads CASSYSRGRAPTDTQYF. The CDR3 coding sequence is TGTGCCAGCAGTTACTCGAGAGGGAGGGCCCCCACAGATACGCAGTATTTT.